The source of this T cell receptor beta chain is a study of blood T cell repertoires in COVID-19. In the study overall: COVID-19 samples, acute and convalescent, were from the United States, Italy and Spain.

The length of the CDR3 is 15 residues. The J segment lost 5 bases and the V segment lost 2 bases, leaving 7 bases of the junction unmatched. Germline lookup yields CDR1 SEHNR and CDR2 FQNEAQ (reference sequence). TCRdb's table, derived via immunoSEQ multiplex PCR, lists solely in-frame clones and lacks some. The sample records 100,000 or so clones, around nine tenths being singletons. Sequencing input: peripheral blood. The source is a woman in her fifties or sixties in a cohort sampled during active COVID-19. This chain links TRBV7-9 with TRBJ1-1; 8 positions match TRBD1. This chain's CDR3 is CASSLLVTGVTEAFF. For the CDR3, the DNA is TGTGCCAGCAGCTTATTAGTGACAGGGGTAACTGAAGCTTTCTTT.